This T cell receptor (beta chain) originates from a study of cytomegalovirus exposure and HLA in healthy donors. Germline V CDR1 and CDR2: MGHRA, YSYEKL. Trimming took 8 bases from V and 7 from J; bases not matched to a gene: 16. The CDR3 consists of 16 residues. Remarks on this clone: Its antigen is not identified.

Regarding the study as a whole: Compared with the roughly 730-donor mean, an Asian-associated ancestry cluster reportedly had fewer N-insertions, according to a later analysis. A later analysis associated 15,000 or so TCR beta sequences with HLA alleles at a 0.05 false discovery rate.

In the PCR, 60 Vbeta and 13 Jbeta primers were used. Here immunoSEQ multiplex PCR was the method, and the copy in TCRdb shows in-frame clones only, minus some. The sample holds a few hundred thousand clones, 70% to 80% seen once. The chain combines TRBV4-1 with TRBJ1-4; TRBD1 matches 7 bases. The specimen was PBMCs. The receptor was derived from a woman under 40 in good health and CMV-seronegative. The CDR3 nucleotides are TGCGCCAGCCATCAAATTAAGACAGGGCGTGTTGAAAAACTGTTTTTT. Translating it yields CASHQIKTGRVEKLFF.